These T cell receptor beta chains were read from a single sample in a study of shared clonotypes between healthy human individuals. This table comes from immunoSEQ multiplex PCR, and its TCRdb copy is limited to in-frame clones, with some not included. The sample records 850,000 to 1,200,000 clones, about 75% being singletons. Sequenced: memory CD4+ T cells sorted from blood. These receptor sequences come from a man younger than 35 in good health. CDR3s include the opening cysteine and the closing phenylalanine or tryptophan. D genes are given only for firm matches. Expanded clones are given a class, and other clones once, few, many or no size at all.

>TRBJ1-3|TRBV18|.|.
CASSPPGTRTGNTIYF
TGTGCCAGCTCACCACCGGGCACTCGAACTGGAAACACCATATATTTT
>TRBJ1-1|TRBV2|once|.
CASSGMGEQAFF
TGTGCCAGCAGCGGGATGGGGGAACAAGCTTTCTTT
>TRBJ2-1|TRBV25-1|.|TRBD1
CASSMTGGGGSNEQFF
TGTGCCAGCAGTATGACAGGGGGGGGTGGCTCCAATGAGCAGTTCTTC
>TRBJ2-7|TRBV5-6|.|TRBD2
CASSSPGGSYEQYF
TGTGCCAGCAGCTCCCCGGGAGGAAGCTACGAGCAGTACTTC
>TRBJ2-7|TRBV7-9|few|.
CASSPRRWDSSEQYF
TGTGCCAGCAGCCCCCGTCGTTGGGACTCATCCGAGCAGTACTTC
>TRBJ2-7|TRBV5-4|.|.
CASSQPGSSYEQYF
TGTGCCAGCAGCCAACCCGGGAGCTCCTACGAGCAGTACTTC
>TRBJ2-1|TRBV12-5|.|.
CASGLPPRYNEQFF
TGTGCTAGTGGTTTGCCTCCCCGGTACAATGAGCAGTTCTTC
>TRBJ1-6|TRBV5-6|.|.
CASSLGSPSNSPLHF
TGTGCCAGCAGCCTCGGGTCCCCTAGTAATTCACCCCTCCACTTT
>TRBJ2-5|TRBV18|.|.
CASSTGVAETQYF
TGTGCCAGCTCAACCGGGGTAGCAGAGACCCAGTACTTC
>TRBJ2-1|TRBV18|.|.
CASSTRTPEQFF
TGTGCCAGCTCAACACGGACGCCCGAGCAGTTCTTC
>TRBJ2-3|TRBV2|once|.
CASSERTDTQYF
TGTGCCAGCAGTGAACGGACAGATACGCAGTATTTT
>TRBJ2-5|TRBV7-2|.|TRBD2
CASSRGLVQETQYF
TGTGCCAGCAGCAGGGGACTAGTCCAAGAGACCCAGTACTTC
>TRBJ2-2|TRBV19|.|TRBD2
CASSMGEWSGRLTGELFF
TGTGCCAGTAGTATGGGGGAATGGAGCGGGAGGCTAACCGGGGAGCTGTTTTTT
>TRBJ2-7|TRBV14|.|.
CASSQAHGGEQYF
TGTGCCAGCAGCCAAGCTCACGGCGGTGAGCAGTACTTC
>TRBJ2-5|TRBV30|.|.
CASTDRNRETQYF
TGTGCCTCTACCGACAGGAATCGAGAGACCCAGTACTTC